This T cell receptor (beta chain) was recorded in a study of T cells in Graves' hyperthyroidism and ophthalmopathy. Study details: At initial diagnosis, before any treatment had begun, peripheral blood was obtained.

The CDR3 regions of TCR beta were amplified from RNA transcripts. The study used the HTBI primer set for a first-round RT-PCR of the TCR CDR3. TCRdb called the multiplex PCR reads again in MiXCR, with one record for every CDR3 protein. Of more than 350,000 distinct CDR3 sequences in the sample, about 14% were seen once. Study-level findings and limits: A median 6.5 months before onset, the model predicted ophthalmopathy.

This clonotype was seen more than once but under ten times. Its antigen is not known. The junction differs from germline at one of its ends, possibly a read error. Clinical symptoms, serum thyroxine and TRAb, thyroid ultrasound and orbital computed tomography together formed the diagnostic basis. In germline, CDR1 is SGHRS, CDR2 YFSETQ. The CDR3 consists of 15 residues. The sequence was obtained from a woman in her twenties or thirties with Graves' ophthalmopathy. Sequences were obtained from blood. The chain combines TRBV5-1 with TRBJ2-1; 10 bases line up with TRBD2. CDR3 sequence (DNA): TGCGCCACCAGCCTCAGCGGGGGGGCCCGGGATGAGCAGTTCTTC. Its translation: CATSLSGGARDEQFF.